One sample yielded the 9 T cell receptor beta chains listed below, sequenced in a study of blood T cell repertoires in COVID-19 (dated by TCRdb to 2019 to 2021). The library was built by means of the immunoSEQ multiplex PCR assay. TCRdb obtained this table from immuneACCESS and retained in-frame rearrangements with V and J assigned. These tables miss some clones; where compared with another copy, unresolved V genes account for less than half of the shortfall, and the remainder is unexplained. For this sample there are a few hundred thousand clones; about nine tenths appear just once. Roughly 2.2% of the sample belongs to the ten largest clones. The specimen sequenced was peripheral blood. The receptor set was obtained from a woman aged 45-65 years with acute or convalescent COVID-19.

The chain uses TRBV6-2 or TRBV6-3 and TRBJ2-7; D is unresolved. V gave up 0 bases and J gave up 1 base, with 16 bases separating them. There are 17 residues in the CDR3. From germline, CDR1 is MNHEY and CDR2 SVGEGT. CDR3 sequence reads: CASSYSMGTVGSYEQYF. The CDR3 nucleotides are TGTGCCAGCAGTTACTCGATGGGTACAGTCGGATCCTACGAGCAGTACTTC.

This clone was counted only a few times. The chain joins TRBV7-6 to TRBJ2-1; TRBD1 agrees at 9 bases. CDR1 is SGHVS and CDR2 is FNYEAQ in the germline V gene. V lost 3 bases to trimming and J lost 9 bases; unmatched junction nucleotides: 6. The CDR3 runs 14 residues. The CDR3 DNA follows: TGTGCCAGCAGCTTGGACAGGGGTAGGACTGAGCAGTTCTTC. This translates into CASSLDRGRTEQFF. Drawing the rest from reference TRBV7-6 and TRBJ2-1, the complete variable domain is GAGVSQSPRYKVTKRGQDVALRCDPISGHVSLYWYRQALGQGPEFLTYFNYEAQQDKSGLPNDRFSAERPEGSISTLTIQRTEQRDSAMYRCASSLDRGRTEQFFGPGTRLTVL.

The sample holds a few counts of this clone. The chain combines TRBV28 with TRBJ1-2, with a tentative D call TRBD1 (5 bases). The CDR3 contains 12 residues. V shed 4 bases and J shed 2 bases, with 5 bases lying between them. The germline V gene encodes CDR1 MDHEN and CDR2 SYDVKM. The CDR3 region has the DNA TGTGCCAGCAGTTCAGGGAACTATGGCTACACCTTC. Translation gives CASSSGNYGYTF.

The CDR3 spells CASSPGFTRTDTQYF. CDR3 nucleotide sequence: TGTGCCAGCAGTCCAGGCTTCACCCGCACAGATACGCAGTATTTT. This sequence joins TRBV25-1 and TRBJ2-3; D remains unclear. Looked up from germline, CDR1 is MGHDK and CDR2 is SYGVNS. The CDR3 has 15 residues. Trimming removed 5 bases from V and 1 base from J, with 13 bases in between.

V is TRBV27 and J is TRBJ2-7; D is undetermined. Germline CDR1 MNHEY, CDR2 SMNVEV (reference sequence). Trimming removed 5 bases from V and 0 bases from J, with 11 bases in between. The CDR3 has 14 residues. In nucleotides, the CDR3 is TGTGCCAGCAGTCCCCGTTCTGTCTCCTACGAGCAGTACTTC. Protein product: CASSPRSVSYEQYF.

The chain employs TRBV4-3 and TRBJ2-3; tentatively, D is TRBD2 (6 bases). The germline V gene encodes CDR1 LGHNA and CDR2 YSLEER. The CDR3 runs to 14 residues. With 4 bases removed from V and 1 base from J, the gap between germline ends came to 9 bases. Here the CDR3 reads CASSPGEGTDTQYF. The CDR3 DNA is TGCGCCAGCAGCCCGGGAGAGGGCACAGATACGCAGTATTTT.

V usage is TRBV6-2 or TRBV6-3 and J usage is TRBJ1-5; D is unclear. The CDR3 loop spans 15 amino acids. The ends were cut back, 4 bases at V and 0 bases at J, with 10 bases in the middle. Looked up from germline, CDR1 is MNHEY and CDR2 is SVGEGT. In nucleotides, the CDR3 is TGTGCCAGCAGTTTGGCACAGAATAGCAATCAGCCCCAGCATTTT. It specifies CASSLAQNSNQPQHF.

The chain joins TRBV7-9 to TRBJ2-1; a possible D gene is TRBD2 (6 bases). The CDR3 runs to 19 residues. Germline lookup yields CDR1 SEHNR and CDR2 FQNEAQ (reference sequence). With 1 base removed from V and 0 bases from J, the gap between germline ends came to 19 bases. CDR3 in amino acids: CASSLEAGGGAVSYNEQFF. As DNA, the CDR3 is TGTGCCAGCAGCTTAGAGGCCGGAGGAGGGGCGGTCTCCTACAATGAGCAGTTCTTC.

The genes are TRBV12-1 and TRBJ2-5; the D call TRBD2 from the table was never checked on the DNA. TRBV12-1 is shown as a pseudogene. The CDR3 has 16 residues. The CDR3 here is CASSSTGAQNQETQYF. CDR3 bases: TGTGCCAGCAGCTCAACGGGAGCGCAGAACCAAGAGACCCAGTACTTC.